Included here is one TCR beta chain sequence, with context. This specimen comes from a study of blood T cell repertoires in COVID-19. Study background: Acute and convalescent COVID-19 samples came from the United States, Italy and Spain. In each case, the material was cDNA or gDNA derived from T cells, B-cell-depleted T cells, or PBMCs.

Profiled with immunoSEQ multiplex PCR; TCRdb holds only in-frame clones, not every one. The sample has hundreds of thousands of clones; less than 90% are singletons. CDR3 size: 15 residues. J was trimmed by 2 bases and V by 8 bases; bases with no gene match: 10. Germline CDR1 and CDR2: MNHEY and SVGAGI. This rearrangement joins TRBV6-5 to TRBJ2-5; 8 nucleotides line up with TRBD2. The sequenced material came from peripheral blood. The clonotype originates from a woman aged 70-85 years with active or convalescent COVID-19. CDR3: CASRGGALGQETQYF. The CDR3 region has the DNA TGTGCCAGCCGGGGGGGGGCCTTAGGGCAAGAGACCCAGTACTTC.